Below, 31 T cell receptor beta chains from the same sample are listed, as sequenced in a study of T-cell memory formation after mild COVID-19. TCRdb called the 5' RACE reads again in MiXCR, with one record for every CDR3 protein. The top ten hold 3.5% to 4% of the sample, which has about 200,000 distinct CDR3 sequences, around 9.1% seen once. The sequencing input was PBMCs or a T cell subset sorted from them (not recorded which). All receptors come from a man between 18 and 35 years old who had mild COVID-19 (a few samples of this study predate the infection). Cell type and time point are not known.

The chain joins TRBV7-9 to TRBJ2-3; the match to TRBD2 covers 13 bases. This CDR3 has 17 residues. V dropped 8 bases and J dropped 0; count of bases not matched to a gene: 8. Germline CDR1 is SEHNR and CDR2 is FQNEAQ (reference sequence). The CDR3 region is CASGTGLAGISTDTQYF. The CDR3 DNA reads as TGTGCCAGCGGCACGGGACTAGCGGGGATAAGCACAGATACGCAGTATTTT.

The CDR3 bases are TGTGCCAGCTCAGCCGGGACAGATAACACTGAAGCTTTCTTT. It specifies CASSAGTDNTEAFF. The chain carries TRBV18 and TRBJ1-1, with 7 positions matching TRBD1. This CDR3 is built from 14 residues. The trim removed 5 bases at V and 2 bases at J, leaving 5 bases unmatched. Germline CDR1 KGHSH, CDR2 LQKENI.

The chain is built from TRBV9 and TRBJ2-7; weak D call: TRBD2 (7 bases). CDR1 and CDR2 (germline): SGDLS, YYNGEE. Trimming removed 1 base at V and 2 bases at J, with 19 bases between. The CDR3 sequence is 17 residues long. CDR3 nucleotide sequence: TGTGCCAGCAGCGTACGTCCCATAGGGGGGGAGGCCTACGAGCAGTACTTC. It is translated as CASSVRPIGGEAYEQYF. Supplemented by reference TRBV9 and TRBJ2-7, the full variable domain reads DSGVTQTPKHLITATGQRVTLRCSPRSGDLSVYWYQQSLDQGLQFLIQYYNGEERAKGNILERFSAQQFPDLHSELNLSSLELGDSALYFCASSVRPIGGEAYEQYFGPGTRLTVT.

This clonotype was counted ten times or more. The chain has TRBV4-2 and TRBJ2-2; 13 positions match TRBD2. The CDR3 is made up of 17 amino acids. In germline, CDR1 is LGHNA, CDR2 YNFKEQ. V lost 5 bases, J lost 0 bases, and 3 bases stayed unmatched. This chain's CDR3 is CASSKGLAGPNTGELFF. The CDR3 DNA reads as TGTGCCAGCAGCAAGGGACTAGCGGGACCGAACACCGGGGAGCTGTTTTTT.

The rearrangement uses TRBV6-5 and TRBJ2-7; D not certain. The V and J ends lost 0 bases and 3 bases respectively, with 6 bases between them. This CDR3 comprises 13 residues. CDR1 and CDR2 from the germline V gene are MNHEY and SVGAGI. The CDR3 loop is CASSYSLGYEQYV. CDR3 nucleotides: TGTGCCAGCAGTTACTCGCTGGGCTACGAGCAGTACGTC.

V gene TRBV20-1 combines with J gene TRBJ1-2, with 10 nucleotides matching TRBD1. Losses at the gene ends were 4 bases for V and 5 bases for J; bases not matched to a gene: 10. CDR3 length: 15 amino acids. CDR1 and CDR2 (germline): DFQATT, SNEGSKA (reference sequence). CDR3 nucleotides: TGCAGTGCTATGGCCCTGGGACAGGGGCATTATGGCTACACCTTC. Protein sequence: CSAMALGQGHYGYTF.

The V and J genes are TRBV3-1 and TRBJ2-1; the match to TRBD2 covers 10 bases. J was trimmed by 9 bases and V by 2 bases; bases with no gene match: 4. Germline CDR1 reads LGHDT; CDR2 reads YNNKEL (reference sequence). This CDR3 spans 14 amino acids. The CDR3 DNA reads as TGTGCCAGCAGCCAAAGCGGGAGGGGGGGTGAGCAGTTCTTC. It translates to CASSQSGRGGEQFF.

This clonotype was counted ten times or more. The V gene is TRBV6-5, the J gene TRBJ2-5, with 8 bases aligning to TRBD2. Germline V gene sequence: CDR1 MNHEY, CDR2 SVGAGI. The J segment lost 1 base and the V segment lost 8 bases, leaving 9 bases of the junction unmatched. CDR3 length equals 15 residues. This CDR3 is CASERLAGLQETQYF. CDR3 in DNA: TGTGCCAGCGAACGTTTAGCGGGGCTCCAAGAGACCCAGTACTTC.

This clonotype was recorded many times. The V and J genes are TRBV10-3 and TRBJ2-1, with D uncertain. CDR3 length equals 12 residues. The V gene's germline CDR1 is ENHRY and CDR2 SYGVKD. The V and J ends lost 6 bases and 8 bases respectively, with 11 bases between them. The CDR3: CAISRIRDEQFF. CDR3 in DNA: TGTGCCATCAGCCGTATTCGAGATGAGCAGTTCTTC.

Ten or more counts support this clonotype. The chain couples TRBV10-3 to TRBJ1-3; TRBD1 matches at 7 bases. The J segment lost 0 bases and the V segment lost 9 bases, leaving 8 bases of the junction unmatched. Germline CDR1 is ENHRY and CDR2 is SYGVKD. The CDR3 length is 15 residues. CDR3 residues: CAIRQGLGSGNTIYF. The CDR3 nucleotides read TGTGCCATAAGACAGGGTCTCGGCTCTGGAAACACCATATATTTT.

This clonotype was detected many times. This sequence joins TRBV19 and TRBJ2-2; 9 positions agree with TRBD1. Germline V gene data show CDR1 as LNHDA and CDR2 as SQIVND (reference sequence). The CDR3 has 15 amino acids. J gave up 6 bases and V 4 bases, and 6 bases lay outside the gene matches. The CDR3 DNA reads as TGTGCCAGTAGTACACAGGGGGCGCCTCCCGGGGAGCTGTTTTTT. It translates to CASSTQGAPPGELFF.

The J gene is TRBJ2-5, the V gene TRBV3-1, with D tentatively TRBD1 (7 bases). Germline V lookup: CDR1 LGHDT, CDR2 YNNKEL (reference sequence). The CDR3 loop spans 15 amino acids. The germline V and J ends were trimmed by 2 bases and 2 bases, with 12 bases remaining between them. CDR3 loop: CASSQLAGQQETQYF. DNA of the CDR3: TGTGCCAGCAGCCAATTGGCGGGACAGCAAGAGACCCAGTACTTC.

Many counts were recorded for this clonotype. The chain recombines TRBV7-9 with TRBJ1-1; D remains ambiguous. The germline V and J ends were trimmed by 7 bases and 4 bases, with 10 bases remaining between them. This CDR3 is 12 amino acids long. Per the germline V gene, CDR1 is SEHNR and CDR2 is FQNEAQ (reference sequence). The CDR3 protein is CASTIVLTEAFF. The CDR3 region has the DNA TGTGCCAGCACCATCGTACTCACTGAAGCTTTCTTT.

A few counts support this clonotype. The chain couples TRBV7-6 to TRBJ1-1, with D uncertain. The CDR3 sequence is 13 residues long. CDR1 and CDR2 (germline): SGHVS, FNYEAQ. Trimming took off 4 bases at V and 4 bases at J, with 10 bases between the two ends. The CDR3 spells CASSSLPGTEAFF. CDR3 DNA: TGTGCCAGCAGCTCGCTCCCCGGCACTGAAGCTTTCTTT.

This chain links TRBV11-1 with TRBJ2-2; 11 bases match TRBD2. The CDR3 spans 17 residues. Per germline, CDR1 SGHAT and CDR2 FQDESV (reference sequence). V lost 5 bases, J lost 3 bases, and 8 bases stayed unmatched. The CDR3 sequence: CASSPLLAGGDTGELFF. DNA of the CDR3: TGTGCCAGCAGCCCCCTCCTAGCGGGGGGTGACACCGGGGAGCTGTTTTTT.

The chain links TRBV7-9 to TRBJ1-4, with D hard to call. CDR1 and CDR2 (germline): SEHNR, FQNEAQ (reference sequence). V dropped 2 bases and J dropped 7 bases, with 14 bases sitting between them. This CDR3 is 15 amino acids long. The CDR3 is CASSLLAQSAEKLFF. CDR3 DNA sequence: TGTGCCAGCAGCTTACTTGCCCAGTCGGCTGAAAAACTGTTTTTT.

The V and J genes are TRBV7-2 and TRBJ2-3, with D maybe TRBD2 (6 bases). V lost 4 bases, J lost 1 base, and 12 bases lay in between. The length of the CDR3 is 15 residues. The germline V gene encodes CDR1 SGHTA and CDR2 FQGNSA. The CDR3 reads CASSSRDSRTDTQYF. DNA of the CDR3: TGTGCCAGCAGCTCCCGGGACTCGCGCACAGATACGCAGTATTTT.

This clonotype came up many times. This chain connects TRBV4-1 to TRBJ2-7; D is possibly TRBD1 (5 bases). Trimming removed 1 base at V and 5 bases at J, with 15 bases between. CDR3 length: 15 residues. Looked up from germline, CDR1 is MGHRA and CDR2 is YSYEKL. The CDR3: CASSQVGQGMDEQYF. The CDR3 DNA sequence: TGCGCCAGCAGCCAAGTCGGGCAGGGTATGGACGAGCAGTACTTC.

The chain has TRBV7-2 and TRBJ1-3, with D unclear. This CDR3 region has 15 residues. Trimming took off 2 bases at V and 7 bases at J, with 15 bases between the two ends. The germline gives CDR1 SGHTA, CDR2 FQGNSA. The chain's CDR3 is CASSLSISQSNTIYF. The CDR3 nucleotides read TGTGCCAGCAGCTTATCCATATCGCAAAGCAACACCATATATTTT.

This chain links TRBV6-5 with TRBJ2-6, with D tentatively TRBD2 (7 bases). Trimming removed 8 bases from V and 0 bases from J, with 11 bases in between. The length of the CDR3 is 15 residues. CDR1 and CDR2 (germline): MNHEY, SVGAGI. The CDR3 coding sequence is TGTGCCAGCGGGGGAGGGGGCTCTGGGGCCAACGTCCTGACTTTC. It translates to CASGGGGSGANVLTF.

This clonotype has ten or more counts. The J gene is TRBJ2-3, the V gene TRBV4-3; 11 nucleotides align to TRBD2. With 1 base clipped from V and 1 base from J, the junction kept 1 base outside the gene matches. The CDR3 sequence is 16 residues long. CDR1 is LGHNA and CDR2 is YSLEER in the germline V gene. The DNA of the CDR3 is TGCGCCAGCAGCCAAGGGACTAGCGGGCGCACAGATACGCAGTATTTT. Encoded protein: CASSQGTSGRTDTQYF.

This clonotype was picked up many times. The chain links TRBV19 to TRBJ1-5; 7 nucleotides match TRBD1. Trimming removed 6 bases from V and 4 bases from J; junction bases left unmatched: 6. Per the germline V gene, CDR1 is LNHDA and CDR2 is SQIVND (reference sequence). The CDR3 has 14 residues. The CDR3 sequence is CASSPGGRNQPQHF. The CDR3 nucleotides are TGTGCCAGTAGCCCAGGGGGAAGAAATCAGCCCCAGCATTTT.

This clonotype has only a few counts. This sequence joins TRBV7-3 and TRBJ2-3; perhaps TRBD1 as D (5 bases). V lost 0 bases, J lost 2 bases, and 12 bases lay in between. Germline V CDR1 and CDR2: SGHTA, FQGTGA. The CDR3 consists of 16 residues. The CDR3 loop is CASSLTRQGITDTQYF. CDR3 bases: TGTGCCAGCAGCTTAACGAGGCAGGGAATCACAGATACGCAGTATTTT.

This clonotype turned up a few times. The J gene is TRBJ1-1, the V gene TRBV5-1; 7 positions match TRBD1. Germline V gives CDR1 SGHRS, CDR2 YFSETQ. The ends lost 3 bases at V and 3 bases at J; junction bases unmatched: 5. The CDR3 extends over 14 amino acids. CDR3 residues: CASSSDRVDTEAFF. The CDR3, as DNA: TGCGCCAGCAGCTCCGACAGGGTAGACACTGAAGCTTTCTTT.

This clonotype appeared a few times. The chain carries TRBV5-1 and TRBJ1-2, with D tentatively TRBD1 (6 bases). This CDR3 is 14 amino acids long. Germline V lookup: CDR1 SGHRS, CDR2 YFSETQ. Deletions cut 0 bases from V and 4 bases from J, with 10 bases between. This chain's CDR3 is CASSLDSGAYGYTF. In DNA, the CDR3 is TGCGCCAGCAGCTTGGATTCAGGGGCCTATGGCTACACCTTC.

This clonotype has more than one count but fewer than ten. The chain combines TRBV12-3 or TRBV12-4 with TRBJ2-1; 8 bases line up with TRBD2. V shed 2 bases, J shed 5 bases, and the junction held 5 bases outside the gene matches. The CDR3 has 15 amino acids. CDR3 nucleotides: TGTGCCAGCAGTTTAAGGGTTAGCGGGGACAATGAGCAGTTCTTC. Residues: CASSLRVSGDNEQFF.

This chain connects TRBV12-3 or TRBV12-4 to TRBJ2-5; D may match TRBD1 or TRBD2 (6 bases each). This CDR3 comprises 12 residues. The ends were cut back, 8 bases at V and 2 bases at J, with 9 bases in the middle. CDR3 sequence (DNA): TGTGCCAGCCGGGGGCGGCAAGAGACCCAGTACTTC. It yields the protein CASRGRQETQYF.

CDR3 residues: CAWSRETQYF. The DNA for the CDR3 is TGTGCCTGGAGCCGGGAGACCCAGTACTTC. The chain joins TRBV30 to TRBJ2-5; D call uncertain. Germline V gene sequence: CDR1 GTSNPN, CDR2 SVGIG (reference sequence). Between the trimmed V and J ends, which lost 3 bases and 5 bases, there was a span of 4 bases. This CDR3 contains 10 residues.

In its sample, this clonotype was seen a few times. This chain uses TRBV11-1 with TRBJ2-7; TRBD2 might be the D (5 bases). Looked up from germline, CDR1 is SGHAT and CDR2 is FQDESV (reference sequence). The CDR3 is made up of 15 amino acids. The V end lost 0 bases, the J end lost 7 bases, and 16 bases lay between the germline ends. The CDR3 here is CASSLAALASGEQYF. In DNA, the CDR3 is TGTGCCAGCAGCTTAGCGGCGCTAGCCTCCGGGGAGCAGTACTTC.

The chain employs TRBV7-2 and TRBJ2-3; 12 nucleotides agree with TRBD2. This CDR3 spans 16 amino acids. The junction had 5 bases not matched to a gene; V was cut back by 5 bases and J by 2 bases. CDR1 and CDR2 from the germline V gene are SGHTA and FQGNSA. CDR3 protein: CASSPTSGGITDTQYF. The CDR3 nucleotides read TGTGCCAGCAGCCCGACTAGCGGGGGAATCACAGATACGCAGTATTTT. The full variable domain, its missing parts supplied by reference TRBV7-2 and TRBJ2-3, is GAGVSQSPSNKVTEKGKDVELRCDPISGHTALYWYRQSLGQGLEFLIYFQGNSAPDKSGLPSDRFSAERTGGSVSTLTIQRTQQEDSAVYLCASSPTSGGITDTQYFGPGTRLTVL.

The chain links TRBV7-9 to TRBJ2-3; no clear D gene. The CDR3 runs to 13 residues. CDR1 SEHNR and CDR2 FQNEAQ come from the germline V gene (reference sequence). Trimming pared 1 base from V and 6 bases from J, leaving 8 bases between. CDR3 DNA sequence: TGTGCCAGCAGCTTAGAGACTTCGGATACGCAGTATTTT. Its translation is CASSLETSDTQYF.